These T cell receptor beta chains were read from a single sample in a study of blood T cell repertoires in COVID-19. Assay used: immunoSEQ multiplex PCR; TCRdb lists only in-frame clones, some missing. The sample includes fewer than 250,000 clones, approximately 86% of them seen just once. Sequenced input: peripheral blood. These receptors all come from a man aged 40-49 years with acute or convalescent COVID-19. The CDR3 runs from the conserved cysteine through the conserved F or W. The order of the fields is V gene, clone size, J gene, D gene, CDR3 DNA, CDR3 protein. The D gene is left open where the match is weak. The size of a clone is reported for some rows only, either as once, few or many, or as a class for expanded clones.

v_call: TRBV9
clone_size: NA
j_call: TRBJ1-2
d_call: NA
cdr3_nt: TGTGCCAGCAGCCGGCGGGTCGGCTTTGAGGACTATGGCTACACCTTC
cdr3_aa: CASSRRVGFEDYGYTF

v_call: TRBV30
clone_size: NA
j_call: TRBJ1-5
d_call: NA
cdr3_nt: TGTGCCTGGAGTGTACAGGAGAATCAGCCCCAGCATTTT
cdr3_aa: CAWSVQENQPQHF

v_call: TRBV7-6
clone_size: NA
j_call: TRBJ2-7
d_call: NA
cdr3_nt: TGTGCCAGCAGCTTAGGTGGAGCTATCTCCTACGAGCAGTACTTC
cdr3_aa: CASSLGGAISYEQYF

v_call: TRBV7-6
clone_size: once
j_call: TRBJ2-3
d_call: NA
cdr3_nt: TGTGCCAGCAGCTTAGGACTCCCTAGCACAGATACGCAGTATTTT
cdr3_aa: CASSLGLPSTDTQYF

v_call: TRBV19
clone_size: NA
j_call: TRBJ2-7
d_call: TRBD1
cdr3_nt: TGTGCCAGTAGTATAGAAGGGACAGGATTCTACGAGCAGTACTTC
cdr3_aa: CASSIEGTGFYEQYF

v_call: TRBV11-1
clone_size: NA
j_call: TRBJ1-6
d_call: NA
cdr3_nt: TGTGCCAGCAGCCAACAGGGACCGAATTCACCCCTCCACTTT
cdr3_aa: CASSQQGPNSPLHF

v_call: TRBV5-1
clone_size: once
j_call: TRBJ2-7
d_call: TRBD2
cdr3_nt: TGCGCCAGCAGGCGAGCGGGGGTCAACCACGAGCAGTACTTC
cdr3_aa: CASRRAGVNHEQYF

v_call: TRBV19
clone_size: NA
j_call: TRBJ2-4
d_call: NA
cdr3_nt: TGTGCCAGTAGTACCCCCCAGGGGCCGCATCAGTACTTC
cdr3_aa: CASSTPQGPHQYF

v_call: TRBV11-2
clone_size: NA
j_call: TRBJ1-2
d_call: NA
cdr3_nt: TGTGCCAGCAGCTATAGTCAGGGGCGATCCTTTTATGGCTACACCTTC
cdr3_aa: CASSYSQGRSFYGYTF

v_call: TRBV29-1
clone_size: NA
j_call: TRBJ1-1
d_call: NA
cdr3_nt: TGCAGCGTTGTCAGGCAGGTTGAAGCTTTCTTT
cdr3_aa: CSVVRQVEAFF

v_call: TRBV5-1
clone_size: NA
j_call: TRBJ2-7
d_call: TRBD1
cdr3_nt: TGCGCCAGCAGCTTACAGGGGGGAGAGCTCCTCTACGAGCAGTACTTC
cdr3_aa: CASSLQGGELLYEQYF

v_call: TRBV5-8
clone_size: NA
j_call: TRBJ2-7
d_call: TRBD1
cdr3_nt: TGTGCCAGCACCCACGGACAGGGGGCTTCCTACGAGCAGTACTTC
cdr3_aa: CASTHGQGASYEQYF

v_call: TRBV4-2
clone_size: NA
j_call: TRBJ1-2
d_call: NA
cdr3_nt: TGTGCCAGCAGCCAAGTAGGCAGGGCTAACTATGGCTACACCTTC
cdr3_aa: CASSQVGRANYGYTF

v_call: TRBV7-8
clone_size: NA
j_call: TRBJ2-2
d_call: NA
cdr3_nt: TGTGCCAGCACCCTTACAGGGACCGGGGAGCTGTTTTTT
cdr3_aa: CASTLTGTGELFF

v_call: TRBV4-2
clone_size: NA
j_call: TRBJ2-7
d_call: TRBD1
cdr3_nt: TGTGCCAGCAGCCAAGAGACGGGACAGGGACTCGACGAGCAGTACTTC
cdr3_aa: CASSQETGQGLDEQYF

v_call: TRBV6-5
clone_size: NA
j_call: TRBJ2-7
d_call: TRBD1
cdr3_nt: TGTGCCAGCAGTTACGACAGGGGGGTCTACGAGCAGTACTTC
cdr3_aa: CASSYDRGVYEQYF

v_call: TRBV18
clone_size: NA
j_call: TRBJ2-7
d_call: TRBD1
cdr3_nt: TGTGCCAGCTCACCAAGGGCTCTCGGAACAGGGGACTCCTACGAGCAGTACTTC
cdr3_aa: CASSPRALGTGDSYEQYF

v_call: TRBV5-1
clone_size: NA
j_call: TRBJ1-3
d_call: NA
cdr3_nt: TGCGCCAGCAGCCCCGGGACACGAGGAAACACCATATATTTT
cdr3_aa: CASSPGTRGNTIYF

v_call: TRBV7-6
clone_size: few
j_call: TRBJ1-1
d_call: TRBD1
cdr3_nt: TGTGCCAGCAGCTCCGGGACAGGGTGGGGAAACACTGAAGCTTTCTTT
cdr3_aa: CASSSGTGWGNTEAFF

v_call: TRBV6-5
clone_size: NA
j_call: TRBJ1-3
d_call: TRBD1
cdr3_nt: TGTGCCAGCGGGACAGACGTAGGAAACACCATATATTTT
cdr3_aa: CASGTDVGNTIYF

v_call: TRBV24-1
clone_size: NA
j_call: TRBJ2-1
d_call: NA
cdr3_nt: TGTGCCACCAGTGACCCGGGACACGCGAGTGAGCAGTTCTTC
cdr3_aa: CATSDPGHASEQFF

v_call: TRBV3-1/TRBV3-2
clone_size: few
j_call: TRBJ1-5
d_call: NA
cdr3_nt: TGTGCCAGCAGCCAAACCCAGGGTAGGAATCAGCCCCAGCATTTT
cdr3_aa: CASSQTQGRNQPQHF

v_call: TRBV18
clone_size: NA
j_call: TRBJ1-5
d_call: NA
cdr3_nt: TGTGCCAGCTCACCCACCTACCGTGCCGAAAGCAATCAGCCCCAGCATTTT
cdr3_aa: CASSPTYRAESNQPQHF